The T cell receptor (beta chain) under discussion was sequenced for a study of T cell responses to AZD1222 COVID-19 vaccine. Clones were read by immunoSEQ multiplex PCR, and TCRdb kept only the in-frame ones, dropping some. Of about 140,000 clones in the sample, about 90% were seen once. The CDR3 runs to 14 residues. The V and J ends lost 2 bases and 5 bases respectively, with 13 bases between them. Germline V gene data show CDR1 as KGHSH and CDR2 as LQKENI. The material was peripheral blood, obtained 28 days after the second dose of the MenACWY control vaccine. The chain has TRBV18 and TRBJ2-7; D gene uncertain. This receptor was identified in an adult who received the MenACWY meningococcal vaccine as a control. The CDR3 coding sequence is TGTGCCAGCTCACCAGGTATTGGGCCGGACGAGCAGTACTTC. Amino acid sequence: CASSPGIGPDEQYF.